This TCR beta chain is from a study of cytomegalovirus exposure and HLA in healthy donors. CDR3 length: 14 amino acids. The ends lost 3 bases at V and 5 bases at J; junction bases unmatched: 1. Germline CDR1 reads WNHNN; CDR2 reads SYGVQD (reference sequence). Primers for the PCR totalled 60 Vbeta and 13 Jbeta. The assay was immunoSEQ multiplex PCR, and TCRdb's table has in-frame clones only and misses some. Found here are under 200,000 clones, approximately 80% of them singletons; the top ten hold roughly 0.5%. This receptor was identified in a woman between 45 and 65 years old in good health and CMV-seronegative. The sequencing sample was made of PBMCs. The chain employs TRBV10-1 and TRBJ2-2; 9 bases fit TRBD2. The CDR3, as DNA: TGCGCCAGCAGTGATCTAGCGGGGACCGGGGAGCTGTTTTTT. This encodes CASSDLAGTGELFF.